This T cell receptor beta chain was retrieved from a study of graft-versus-host responses after intestinal transplantation. Only in-frame clones appear in the TCRdb table, and some are missing; sequencing was by immunoSEQ multiplex PCR. Of about 15,000 clones listed, 25% to 40% are singletons. Germline CDR1 is SGHTA and CDR2 is FQGTGA. This CDR3 comprises 15 residues. J lost 3 bases, V lost 2 bases, and 5 bases had no gene match. This clone was seen only a few times. After the reaction, proliferating CFSE-low CD3+CD4+ and CD3+CD8+ responders were sorted. The V and J genes are TRBV7-3 and TRBJ1-2, with 8 bases lining up with TRBD1. The source material was alloreactive CD4+ T cells from a mixed lymphocyte reaction culture, sampled before intestinal transplant. Subset of the sample: CFSE-low proliferating T cells sorted from roughly 6-day pre-transplant mixed lymphocyte reaction (GvH or HvG direction). The receptor's source is a human patient who received an intestinal transplant. The CDR3 loop is CASSLSQGDYYGYTF. The CDR3 DNA follows: TGTGCCAGCAGCTTATCACAGGGGGATTACTATGGCTACACCTTC.